The clone carrying this T cell receptor beta chain has only a few counts. Its antigen is still unknown. These data originate in a study of T-cell memory formation after mild COVID-19. At the level of the study: The two donors had largely donor-specific TCR clusters. Study conclusions and caveats: Cross-reactive memory seemingly joined, as some responding clones were found in pre-infection memory. Clones shrinking between day 15 and 85 showed a balanced CD4/CD8 split, and those that grew later tilted toward CD4+.

V lost 0 bases and J lost 6, with 12 bases in between. Per the germline V gene, CDR1 is LGHNA and CDR2 is YNFKEQ. This CDR3 has 15 amino acids. The TCR alpha and TCR beta cDNA libraries, bearing sample barcodes and UMIs, were generated by 5'RACE using constant-segment primers. Each CDR3 protein gets one entry after TCRdb re-called the 5' RACE reads with MiXCR. The data hold about 470,000 distinct CDR3 sequences, with roughly 25% observed a single time. The clonotype comes from an adult woman who had mild COVID-19 (a few samples of this study predate the infection). Cell type and time point are not known. The chain is built from TRBV4-2 and TRBJ1-5; D might be TRBD1 (6 bases). Sequencing was performed on PBMCs or a T cell subset sorted from them (not recorded which). The CDR3 is CASSQDGQGIQPQHF. In DNA, the CDR3 is TGTGCCAGCAGCCAAGATGGGCAGGGGATTCAGCCCCAGCATTTT.